This T cell receptor beta chain comes out of a study of cytomegalovirus exposure and HLA in healthy donors (dated by TCRdb to the late 2010s). Notes on the research overall: An earlier analysis of several hundred of the donors reported approximately 260 Gb of sequence data and 90 million to 120 million unique TCR beta sequences obtained from roughly 180 million T cells. In a later genetic analysis, genome-wide SNP genotypes for about 55% of the roughly 700 donors were used, and that subset was treated as a discovery cohort. Roughly 5 DR-DQ haplotypes were handled as single units for association and clustering because linkage in the cohort was strong. To study patterns of TCR occurrence, a later analysis re-analyzed previously published TCR beta repertoires from more than 550 donors and added high-resolution HLA genotyping. All discovery cohort repertoires had been generated using a single sequencing platform. An earlier analysis of 587 of the donors used high-throughput TCR beta sequencing to judge whether each TCR beta V gene segment behaved as functional or pseudogenic. Rather than drawing on any new phenotypic data, the later analysis identified candidate immune exposures from TCR beta sequences and the way those sequences occurred across donors. Roughly 300 gigabases of sequencing data and around 85 million unique TCR sequences made up an early release that covered over 550 HLA-typed donors. The aim of the study was to test whether cataloging public T cell receptors could identify signatures of past pathogen exposure. The study combined high-throughput TCR immunosequencing, statistical association of individual TCRs with disease status, and machine learning to predict cytomegalovirus infection status. Among the roughly 380 genotyped donors, approximately 77% belonged to the genetic ancestry cluster associated with self-reported Caucasian donors. A separate validation cohort of roughly 110 different subjects was used in addition to the roughly 640-subject first cohort. Donor age, sex, ethnicity and CMV serostatus were compiled together with the repertoire data. Using immunosequencing, the study profiled T cell repertoires from roughly 650 subjects and related those repertoires to cytomegalovirus serostatus. Typing coverage varied by locus: roughly 620-640 donors for A, B, C, DRB1 and DQB1; roughly 520 for DQA1; approximately 610 for DPA1; roughly 450 for DPB1. Across some 400 genotyped donors of the cohort, an average of roughly 250,000 unique TCR beta nucleotide sequences per donor were sequenced, and around 20% of those sequences were non-productive. Class I and class II HLA loci were covered by the typing at four-digit resolution. Summary of the overall study and its limitations: The study listed 150 to 200 TCR beta chains as associated with cytomegalovirus. It was suggested by the authors that the approach could potentially be generalized to other disease states and immunological phenotypes. For the cohort, immune exposure information was limited to CMV serostatus. Most TCR sequences were seen in very few donors, while some public TCRs were found in many individuals. A later analysis found that most CMV-associated TCR beta chains appeared HLA-restricted, with HLA associations seemingly driven largely by CMV exposure. A later analysis found that HLA-associated TCR beta chains were more clonally expanded and had lower generation probabilities than equally common non-associated chains. Cytomegalovirus status was reported to be diagnosed by the classifier with high specificity and sensitivity in both the original and validation cohorts. In a later genetic analysis, fewer N-insertions in productive TCRs were reported among donors in an Asian-associated ancestry cluster than the roughly 710-donor mean. This cohort had only TCR beta chains sequenced, and the lack of alpha or paired-chain data limited which features could be detected. Presence/absence analyses assumed roughly uniform sequencing depth across donors, an assumption that may not hold. In a later analysis, TCR association rates were found to vary across HLA loci, with the most associated TCRs seen for DRB1 alleles and the fewest for HLA-C alleles. Because counts were too low, approximately 15 rarely observed V segments, including chromosome 9 orphons, were excluded from the earlier analysis of under 650 of the donors. Some IMGT-functional V segments, including TRBV6-2 and TRBV6-3, could not be distinguished by the 87-base-pair reads and were therefore excluded. An earlier analysis of approximately 530 of the donors showed that most TCR beta V segments appeared in productive rearrangements either about 90% or about 30% of the time, which broadly matched IMGT annotations. An association between a missense DCLRE1C variant and V-gene and J-gene trimming of TCR beta chains was found in a later genetic analysis and replicated in an independent cohort. A few of the identified cytomegalovirus-associated TCR beta chains were confirmed in vitro to be specific for cytomegalovirus antigens. A further reported finding was that TCR beta sequences accurately predicted the HLA-A and HLA-B alleles for most subjects in the first cohort. In a later analysis, several top co-occurrence clusters were reported to appear linked to parvovirus B19, influenza, CMV and Epstein-Barr virus. Assigning TCR associations to individual alleles was difficult when HLA alleles, especially DR and DQ, strongly co-occurred. Linkage disequilibrium might explain the correlated functional status among segregating V segments, but an unknown experimental factor could not be excluded. Specific HLA alleles were associated with over 15,000 TCR beta sequences at a false discovery rate of 0.05 in a later analysis. HLA typing was unavailable for some donors at each locus, so association tests used only the typed subset. A cluster of highly shared sequence variants was judged likely to represent a technical artifact of the sequencing pipeline.

The cohort comprised 550 to 700 healthy bone marrow donors. All cohort members were sampled while nominally healthy, although unrecorded immune exposures were likely present. The donor tested CMV seropositive, placing the donor among the 290 or so seropositive members of the cohort. Every donor gave a peripheral blood sample, and the peripheral blood mononuclear cells from that sample were used for TCR beta sequencing. The Qiagen DNeasy Blood Extraction Kit was used to extract genomic DNA from the blood cell samples. As to this clone: The specificity of this receptor is unknown. Base qualities are missing; no much larger clone stands one base away.

V is shortened by 3 bases, J by 2 bases, and the region joining them spans 14 bases. CDR1 and CDR2 (LNHDA, SQIVND) derive from the germline V gene (reference sequence). The CDR3 runs 15 residues from the cysteine to the phenylalanine. CDR3 DNA is the only sequence kept; it has 45 bases, read in frame from the first base. Receptor libraries were prepared by the immunoSEQ multiplex PCR assay. The multiplex PCR relied on a mix of 60 forward primers for TCR Vbeta segments and 13 reverse primers for TCR Jbeta segments. The CDR3 region of rearranged TCR beta genes was amplified from genomic DNA with a multiplex PCR assay. The amplified TCR beta libraries were sequenced on the Illumina HiSeq System as 87-base-pair reads. From the authors' description of their analysis: A later analysis counted tens of millions of unique TCR beta chains across the roughly 700 repertoires, and around 12 million of these chains were shared by at least two donors. Raw reads were error-corrected and collapsed into unique sequences with a nearest-neighbor algorithm that merged closely related sequences to remove PCR and sequencing errors. CDR3 sequences were aligned to IMGT reference sequences to assign V, D and J gene segments. For a sequence to be retained, a match of at least six nucleotides to both a V gene segment and a J gene segment was required. A rearrangement was called productive if the CDR3 had no stop codons and remained in frame with V and J, and every other rearrangement was called non-productive. Following IMGT convention, CDR3 was defined as the stretch from the second conserved V-encoded cysteine to the conserved J-encoded phenylalanine. Sequences without an unambiguous match to a single V gene segment were excluded from the earlier analysis of 450 to 750 of the donors. In an earlier analysis of approximately 560 of the donors, a V segment was called functional when productive rearrangements were above 56.7%, and segregating when the standard deviation between donors exceeded 5%. To diagnose cytomegalovirus status from the catalog of TCR beta chain sequences, a statistical classification framework was built. In a later analysis, TCR nucleotide sequences were compared against IMGT/GENE-DB human TR gene sequences so that V and J genes could be assigned. Using the TCRdist pipeline, a later analysis assigned CDR3 sequences along with most-parsimonious VDJ recombination scenarios. In a later analysis, every TCR beta chain was defined by the combination of its CDR3 amino acid sequence and its V-gene family, and reads without a unique V-gene family were dropped. A later analysis removed several hundred highly shared, low-generation-probability nucleotide sequences to deal with suspected cross-contamination and a sequencing artifact. In a later analysis, a clonal expansion index for each public chain was calculated from normalized within-repertoire ranks of inferred template counts. Generation probabilities in a later analysis came from a VDJ recombination model fitted to out-of-frame rearrangements, and those results were checked against IGoR. In a later analysis, TCR-TCR, TCR-HLA and TCR-CMV co-occurrence was scored with hypergeometric tests, and a repertoire-size bias correction was applied to TCR pairs. To estimate false discovery rates, a later analysis permuted the HLA or CMV assignments 20 times. In a later analysis, co-occurring TCRs were grouped using DBSCAN, and TCRdist sequence similarity was added for clustering within HLA-allele-positive subsets. Repertoires with fewer than 30,000 or more than 120,000 public chains, plus five repertoires with anomalous nucleotide sharing, were excluded from co-occurrence clustering. The source is immuneACCESS, and TCRdb retained only in-frame sequences with V and J called. Part of the clones is not carried over; for the studies checked, unresolved V genes explain less than half of this, and the remainder is unexplained. The V and J calls and the clone size are those of that table, but D and trimming were determined from the DNA. A total of over 50,000 clones appear in this sample, around 92% of them only once. The ten largest account for approximately 1.6% of the sample.

The TCR comes from a man younger than 45 in good health and CMV-seropositive. The receptor chain draws on TRBV19 and TRBJ2-7, and the D gene may be TRBD2, 5 bases matching. Sample: PBMCs. CDR3 reads: CASSISGGGTYEQYF. The nucleotide sequence reads as follows: TGTGCCAGTAGTATCTCTGGCGGAGGCACCTACGAGCAGTACTTC.